This TCR beta chain was observed in a study of control samples from healthy donors and cancer patients. Sequencing was performed with immunoSEQ multiplex PCR; in TCRdb, only in-frame clones are kept and a portion is missing. The sample has about 57,000 clones; 80% to 95% are singletons. In germline, CDR1 is ENHRY, CDR2 SYGVKD. The CDR3 covers 15 residues. Between the trimmed V and J ends, which lost 3 bases and 3 bases, there was a span of 14 bases. This receptor was identified in a man aged 25 to 45 with colorectal cancer. V usage is TRBV10-3 and J usage is TRBJ1-2, with D unclear. Sequencing was done on a sample of PBMCs. The CDR3 bases are TGTGCCATCAGTGAAAAAGGGTCCGAAGACTATGGCTACACCTTC. It is translated as CAISEKGSEDYGYTF.